Below, 12 T cell receptor beta chains from the same sample are listed, as sequenced in a study of technical replicates of blood from several donors. The data were produced by immunoSEQ multiplex PCR, yet TCRdb's version contains in-frame clones alone and is incomplete. Of about 48,000 clones listed, 90% to 95% are singletons. Sequenced input: PBMCs. These TCRs come from a human donor in good health. Some clones in this sample may be carry-over from other donors' samples.

This chain links TRBV7-2 with TRBJ2-7, with 7 nucleotides matching TRBD1. Germline trimming cut 1 base from V and 1 base from J; bases unmatched to any gene: 7. This CDR3 is built from 16 residues. Per the germline V gene, CDR1 is SGHTA and CDR2 is FQGNSA. This CDR3 is CASSLVSPGGSYEQYF. The CDR3 DNA reads as TGTGCCAGCAGCTTAGTGTCGCCAGGGGGTTCCTACGAGCAGTACTTC.

CDR3 sequence: CASSLDRVLATEAFF. CDR3 coding DNA: TGTGCCAGCAGCTTAGACAGGGTGCTGGCCACTGAAGCTTTCTTT. This chain connects TRBV5-6 to TRBJ1-1, with 7 positions matching TRBD1. CDR3 size: 15 residues. The germline gives CDR1 SGHDT, CDR2 YYEEEE. Germline trimming cut 2 bases from V and 4 bases from J; bases unmatched to any gene: 8.

As DNA, the CDR3 is TGCGCCAGCAGCCACCCACAGGGGGCGGCCTACGAGCAGTACTTC. Encoded protein: CASSHPQGAAYEQYF. The rearrangement joins TRBV4-1 to TRBJ2-7, with 9 bases matching TRBD1. J gave up 2 bases and V 3 bases, and 5 bases lay outside the gene matches. Germline loops: CDR1 MGHRA, CDR2 YSYEKL. This CDR3 contains 15 residues.

The V and J genes are TRBV10-3 and TRBJ2-5, with 10 nucleotides matching TRBD1. Per the germline V gene, CDR1 is ENHRY and CDR2 is SYGVKD. CDR3 length: 14 residues. Trimming removed 6 bases from V and 4 bases from J; junction bases left unmatched: 5. The CDR3 here is CAISLDRGGETQYF. The CDR3 nucleotides are TGTGCCATCAGCCTGGACAGGGGGGGAGAGACCCAGTACTTC.

CDR3 in DNA: TGCGCCAGCAGCCAAGATCCAACAGGGGCGGCGAATTCACCCCTCCACTTT. As protein: CASSQDPTGAANSPLHF. The rearrangement links TRBV4-3 to TRBJ1-6; 7 bases map to TRBD1. V trimming: 0 bases; J trimming: 7 bases; junction bases outside the gene matches: 9. This CDR3 comprises 17 residues. Per the germline V gene, CDR1 is LGHNA and CDR2 is YSLEER.

The rearrangement links TRBV5-1 to TRBJ2-3; D call uncertain. The V gene's germline CDR1 is SGHRS and CDR2 YFSETQ. The CDR3 sequence is 15 residues long. V was pared by 0 bases and J by 0 bases, with 8 bases between. CDR3 sequence: CASSLDRTSTDTQYF. CDR3 in DNA: TGCGCCAGCAGCTTGGACAGAACCAGCACAGATACGCAGTATTTT.

The chain is built from TRBV7-6 and TRBJ1-1; D is uncertain. Trimming stripped 0 bases from V and 2 bases from J, with 4 bases between. There are 13 residues in the CDR3. Germline values: CDR1 SGHVS, CDR2 FNYEAQ. The CDR3 DNA sequence: TGTGCCAGCAGCTTAGCCCAAAACACTGAAGCTTTCTTT. Translating it yields CASSLAQNTEAFF.

The chain is built from TRBV5-6 and TRBJ2-5, with 8 bases identical to TRBD2. The trim removed 0 bases at V and 5 bases at J, leaving 6 bases unmatched. Germline V gives CDR1 SGHDT, CDR2 YYEEEE. This CDR3 has 15 amino acids. DNA for the CDR3: TGTGCCAGCAGCTTGGCTTCTAGCGGGTATGAGACCCAGTACTTC. Residues: CASSLASSGYETQYF.

V gene TRBV5-4 combines with J gene TRBJ2-2; D is perhaps TRBD2 (6 bases). With 0 bases removed from V and 2 bases from J, the gap between germline ends came to 8 bases. In germline, CDR1 is SGHNT, CDR2 YYREEE (reference sequence). The CDR3 runs to 15 residues. The DNA of the CDR3 is TGTGCCAGCAGCTTGGACGGGAGAAACACCGGGGAGCTGTTTTTT. Amino acids: CASSLDGRNTGELFF.

The rearrangement uses TRBV5-1 and TRBJ2-5; TRBD1 might be the D (5 bases). V dropped 2 bases and J dropped 7 bases, with 15 bases sitting between them. Germline values: CDR1 SGHRS, CDR2 YFSETQ. The length of the CDR3 is 14 residues. Written as DNA, the CDR3 is TGCGCCAGCAGCTTAATGACAGTCCCTCGGACCCAGTACTTC. This sequence encodes CASSLMTVPRTQYF.

This chain connects TRBV29-1 to TRBJ1-4, with 8 nucleotides matching TRBD1. The length of the CDR3 is 20 residues. J was trimmed by 0 bases and V by 6 bases; bases with no gene match: 21. The germline V gene encodes CDR1 SQVTM and CDR2 ANQGSEA. CDR3 protein: CSVRCPRRQGSMPTNEKLFF. CDR3 nucleotides: TGCAGCGTCAGATGTCCCCGACGACAGGGGAGTATGCCAACTAATGAAAAACTGTTTTTT.

The rearrangement uses TRBV6-1 and TRBJ2-1; 11 nucleotides line up with TRBD2. V trimming: 6 bases; J trimming: 5 bases; junction bases outside the gene matches: 6. The length of the CDR3 is 15 residues. The germline V gene encodes CDR1 MNHNS and CDR2 SASEGT. The CDR3 nucleotides read TGTGCCAGCAGGTTTTTGACTAGCGGGAACAATGAGCAGTTCTTC. Translating it yields CASRFLTSGNNEQFF.